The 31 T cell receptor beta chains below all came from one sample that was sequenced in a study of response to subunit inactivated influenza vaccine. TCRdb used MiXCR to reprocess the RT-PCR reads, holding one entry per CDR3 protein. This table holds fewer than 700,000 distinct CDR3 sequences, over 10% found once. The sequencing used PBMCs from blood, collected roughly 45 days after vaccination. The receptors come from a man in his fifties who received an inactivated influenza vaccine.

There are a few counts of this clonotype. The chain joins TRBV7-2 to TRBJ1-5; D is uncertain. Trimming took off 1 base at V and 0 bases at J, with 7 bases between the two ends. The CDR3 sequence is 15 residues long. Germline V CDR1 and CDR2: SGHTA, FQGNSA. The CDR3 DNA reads TGTGCCAGCAGCTTAGGGGCCTTTAGCAATCAGCCCCAGCATTTT. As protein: CASSLGAFSNQPQHF.

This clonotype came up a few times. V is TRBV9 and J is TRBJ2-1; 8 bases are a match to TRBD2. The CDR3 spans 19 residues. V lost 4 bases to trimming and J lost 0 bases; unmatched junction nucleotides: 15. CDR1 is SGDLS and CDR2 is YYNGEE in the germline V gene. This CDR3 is CASSNPGTRQYSSYNEQFF. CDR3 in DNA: TGTGCCAGCAGCAATCCTGGGACTAGACAGTATAGCTCCTACAATGAGCAGTTCTTC.

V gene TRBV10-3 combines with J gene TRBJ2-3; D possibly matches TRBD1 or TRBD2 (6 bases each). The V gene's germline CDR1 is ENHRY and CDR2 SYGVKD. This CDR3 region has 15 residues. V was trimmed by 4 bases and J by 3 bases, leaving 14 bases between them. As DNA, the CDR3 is TGTGCCATCAGTGTCTGGGGGGCAGAAACAGATACGCAGTATTTT. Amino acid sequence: CAISVWGAETDTQYF.

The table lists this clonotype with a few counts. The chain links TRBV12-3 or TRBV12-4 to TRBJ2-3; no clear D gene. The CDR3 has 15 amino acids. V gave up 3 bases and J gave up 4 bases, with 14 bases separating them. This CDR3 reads CASSLATHRPDTQYF. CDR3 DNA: TGTGCCAGCAGTTTGGCCACGCATAGACCAGATACGCAGTATTTT.

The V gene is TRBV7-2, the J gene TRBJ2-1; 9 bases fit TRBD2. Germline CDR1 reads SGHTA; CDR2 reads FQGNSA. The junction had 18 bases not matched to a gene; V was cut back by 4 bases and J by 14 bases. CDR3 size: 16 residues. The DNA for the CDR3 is TGTGCCAGCAGCTATGGACTAGCGACAACAAAGGAGAGGGAGTTCTTC. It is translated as CASSYGLATTKEREFF.

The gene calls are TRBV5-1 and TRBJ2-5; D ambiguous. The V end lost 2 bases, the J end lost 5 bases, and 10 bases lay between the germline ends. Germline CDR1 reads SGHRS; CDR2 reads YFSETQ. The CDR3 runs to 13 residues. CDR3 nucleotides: TGCGCCAGCAGCTTATATCCCCAGGAGACCCAGTACTTC. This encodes CASSLYPQETQYF.

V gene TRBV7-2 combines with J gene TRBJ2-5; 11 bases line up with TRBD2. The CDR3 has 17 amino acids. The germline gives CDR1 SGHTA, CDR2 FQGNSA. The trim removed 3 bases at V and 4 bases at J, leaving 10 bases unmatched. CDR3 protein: CASSFSSGGRPTETQYF. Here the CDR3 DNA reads TGTGCCAGCAGCTTTTCTAGCGGGGGGCGCCCGACAGAGACCCAGTACTTC.

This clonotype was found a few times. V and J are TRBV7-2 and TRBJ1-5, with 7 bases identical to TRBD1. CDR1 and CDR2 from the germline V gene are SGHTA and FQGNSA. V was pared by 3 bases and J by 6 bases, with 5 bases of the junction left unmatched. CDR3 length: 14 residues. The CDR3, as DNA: TGTGCCAGCAGCTTCGACAGGGTCGGTCAGCCCCAGCATTTT. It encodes CASSFDRVGQPQHF.

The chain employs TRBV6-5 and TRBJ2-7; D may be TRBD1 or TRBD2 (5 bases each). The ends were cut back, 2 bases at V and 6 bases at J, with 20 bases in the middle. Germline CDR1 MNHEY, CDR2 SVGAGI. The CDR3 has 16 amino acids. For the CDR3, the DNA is TGTGCCAGCAGTTACCCCACTTGGGGACCGAGCGCCGAGCAGTACTTC. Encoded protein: CASSYPTWGPSAEQYF.

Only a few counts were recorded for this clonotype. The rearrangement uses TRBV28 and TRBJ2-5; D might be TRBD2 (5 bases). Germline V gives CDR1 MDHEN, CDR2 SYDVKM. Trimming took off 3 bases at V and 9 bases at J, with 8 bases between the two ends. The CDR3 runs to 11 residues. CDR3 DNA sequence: TGTGCCAGCAGTTTCCACGGGGCCCAGTACTTC. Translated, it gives CASSFHGAQYF.

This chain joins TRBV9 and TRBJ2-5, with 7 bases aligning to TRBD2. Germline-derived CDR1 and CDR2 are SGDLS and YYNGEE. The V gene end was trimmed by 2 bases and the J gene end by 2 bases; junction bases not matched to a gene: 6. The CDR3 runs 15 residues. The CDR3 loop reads CASSVTPSGQETQYF. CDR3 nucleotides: TGTGCCAGCAGCGTCACTCCTAGCGGACAAGAGACCCAGTACTTC. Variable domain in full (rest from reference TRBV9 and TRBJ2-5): DSGVTQTPKHLITATGQRVTLRCSPRSGDLSVYWYQQSLDQGLQFLIQYYNGEERAKGNILERFSAQQFPDLHSELNLSSLELGDSALYFCASSVTPSGQETQYFGPGTRLLVL.

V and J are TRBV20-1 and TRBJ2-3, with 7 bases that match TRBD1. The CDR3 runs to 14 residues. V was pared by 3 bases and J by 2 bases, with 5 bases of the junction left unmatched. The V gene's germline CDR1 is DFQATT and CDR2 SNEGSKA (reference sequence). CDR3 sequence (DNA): TGCAGTGCTAGGCGACAGGGACCCACAGATACGCAGTATTTT. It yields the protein CSARRQGPTDTQYF.

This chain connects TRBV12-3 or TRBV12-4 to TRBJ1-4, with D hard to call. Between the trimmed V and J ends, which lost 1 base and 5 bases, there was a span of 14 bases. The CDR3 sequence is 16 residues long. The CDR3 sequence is CASSLVLWKKNEKLFF. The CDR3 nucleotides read TGTGCCAGCAGTTTAGTGTTATGGAAGAAAAATGAAAAACTGTTTTTT.

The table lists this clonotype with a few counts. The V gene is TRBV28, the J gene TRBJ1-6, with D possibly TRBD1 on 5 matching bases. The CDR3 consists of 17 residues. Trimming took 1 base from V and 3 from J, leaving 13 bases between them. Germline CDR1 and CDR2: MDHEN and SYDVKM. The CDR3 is CASSLLSGTDYNSPLHF. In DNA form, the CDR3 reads TGTGCCAGCAGTTTATTATCCGGGACGGACTATAATTCACCCCTCCACTTT. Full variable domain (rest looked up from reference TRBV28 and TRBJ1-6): DVKVTQSSRYLVKRTGEKVFLECVQDMDHENMFWYRQDPGLGLRLIYFSYDVKMKEKGDIPEGYSVSREKKERFSLILESASTNQTSMYLCASSLLSGTDYNSPLHFGNGTRLTVT.

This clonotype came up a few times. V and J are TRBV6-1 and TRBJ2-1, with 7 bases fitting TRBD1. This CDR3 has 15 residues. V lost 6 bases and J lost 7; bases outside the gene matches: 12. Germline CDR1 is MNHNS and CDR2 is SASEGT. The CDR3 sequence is CASRQRGLSLNEQFF. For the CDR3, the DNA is TGTGCCAGCAGGCAAAGGGGGCTATCATTGAATGAGCAGTTCTTC.

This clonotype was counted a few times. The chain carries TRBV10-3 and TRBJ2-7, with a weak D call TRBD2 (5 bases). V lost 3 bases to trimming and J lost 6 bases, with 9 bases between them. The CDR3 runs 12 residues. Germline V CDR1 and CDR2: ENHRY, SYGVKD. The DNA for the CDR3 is TGTGCCATCAGTGAACGGGGTCTCGAGCAGTACTTC. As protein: CAISERGLEQYF.

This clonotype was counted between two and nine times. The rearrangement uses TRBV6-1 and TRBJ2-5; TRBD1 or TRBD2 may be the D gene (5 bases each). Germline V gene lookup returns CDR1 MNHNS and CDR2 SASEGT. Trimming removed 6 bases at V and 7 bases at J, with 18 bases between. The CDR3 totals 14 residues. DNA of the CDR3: TGTGCCAGCAGCCACGGGGCTCCCGCCGGGACCCAGTACTTC. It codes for CASSHGAPAGTQYF.

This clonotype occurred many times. CDR3 region: CSVSPGVQETQYF. CDR3 in DNA: TGCAGCGTATCCCCGGGGGTCCAAGAGACCCAGTACTTC. V is TRBV29-1 and J is TRBJ2-5; the D gene is possibly TRBD2 (6 bases). Trimming shortened V by 6 bases and J by 1 base, and 12 bases separated the two germline ends. This CDR3 spans 13 amino acids. The germline gives CDR1 SQVTM, CDR2 ANQGSEA.

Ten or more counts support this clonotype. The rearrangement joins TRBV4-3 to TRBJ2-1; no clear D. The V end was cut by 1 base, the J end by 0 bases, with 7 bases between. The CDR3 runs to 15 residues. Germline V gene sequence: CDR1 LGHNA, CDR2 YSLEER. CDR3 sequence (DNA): TGCGCCAGCAGCCAAGGGCCGAGCTCCTACAATGAGCAGTTCTTC. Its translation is CASSQGPSSYNEQFF.

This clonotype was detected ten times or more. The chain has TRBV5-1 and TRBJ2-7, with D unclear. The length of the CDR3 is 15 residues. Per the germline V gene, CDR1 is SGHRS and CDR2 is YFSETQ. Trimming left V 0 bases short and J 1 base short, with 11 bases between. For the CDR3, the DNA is TGCGCCAGCAGCTTGGGCCCGAAGGAGTCCTACGAGCAGTACTTC. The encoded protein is CASSLGPKESYEQYF.

DNA of the CDR3: TGTGCCAGCAGTTCAGGGGGGACGTCCTACGAGCAGTACTTC. Protein sequence: CASSSGGTSYEQYF. The J gene is TRBJ2-7, the V gene TRBV28; perhaps TRBD1 as D (7 bases). Germline V gene sequence: CDR1 MDHEN, CDR2 SYDVKM. The V end was cut by 4 bases, the J end by 1 base, with 11 bases between. This CDR3 has 14 residues.

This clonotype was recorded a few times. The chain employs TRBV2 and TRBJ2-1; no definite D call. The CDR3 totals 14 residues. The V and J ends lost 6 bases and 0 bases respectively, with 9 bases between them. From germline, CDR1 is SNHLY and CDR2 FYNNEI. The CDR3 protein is CASSVSYSYNEQFF. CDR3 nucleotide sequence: TGTGCCAGCAGCGTGTCATACTCCTACAATGAGCAGTTCTTC.

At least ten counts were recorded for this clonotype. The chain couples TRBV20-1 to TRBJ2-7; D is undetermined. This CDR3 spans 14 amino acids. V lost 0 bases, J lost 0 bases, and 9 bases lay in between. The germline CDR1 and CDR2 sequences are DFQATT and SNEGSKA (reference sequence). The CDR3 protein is CSARDLLFSYEQYF. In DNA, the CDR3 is TGCAGTGCTAGAGATCTACTATTCTCCTACGAGCAGTACTTC.

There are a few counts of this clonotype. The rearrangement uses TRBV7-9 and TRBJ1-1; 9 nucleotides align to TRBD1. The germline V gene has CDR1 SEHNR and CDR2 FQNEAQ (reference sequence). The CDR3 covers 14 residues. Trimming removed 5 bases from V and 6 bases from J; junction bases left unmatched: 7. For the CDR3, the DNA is TGTGCCAGCAGCCCGGGACAGGGAGCCCCTGAAGCTTTCTTT. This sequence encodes CASSPGQGAPEAFF.

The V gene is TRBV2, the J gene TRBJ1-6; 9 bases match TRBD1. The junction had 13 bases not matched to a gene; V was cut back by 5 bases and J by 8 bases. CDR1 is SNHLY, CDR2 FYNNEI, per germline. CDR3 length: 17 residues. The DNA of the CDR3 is TGTGCCAGCAGTTTCCGGACAGGGGTGGTTATGGATTCACCCCTCCACTTT. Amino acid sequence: CASSFRTGVVMDSPLHF.

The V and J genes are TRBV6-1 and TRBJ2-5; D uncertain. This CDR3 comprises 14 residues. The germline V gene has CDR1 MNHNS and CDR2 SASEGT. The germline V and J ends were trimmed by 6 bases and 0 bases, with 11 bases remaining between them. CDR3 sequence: CASRPPRDQETQYF. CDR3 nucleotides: TGTGCCAGCAGACCCCCAAGGGACCAAGAGACCCAGTACTTC.

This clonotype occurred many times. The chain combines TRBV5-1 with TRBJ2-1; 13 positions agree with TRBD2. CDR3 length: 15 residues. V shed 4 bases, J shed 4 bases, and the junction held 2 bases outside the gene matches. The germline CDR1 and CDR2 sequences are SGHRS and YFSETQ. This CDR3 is CASSEGLAGYNEQFF. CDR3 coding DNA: TGCGCCAGCAGCGAGGGACTAGCGGGGTACAATGAGCAGTTCTTC.

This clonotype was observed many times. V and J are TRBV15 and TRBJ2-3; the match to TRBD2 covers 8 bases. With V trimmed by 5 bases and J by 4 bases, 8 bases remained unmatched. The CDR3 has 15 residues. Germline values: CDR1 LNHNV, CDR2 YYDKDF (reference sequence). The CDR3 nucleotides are TGTGCCACCAGCCTACTAGCGGTCGGCTCAGATACGCAGTATTTT. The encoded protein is CATSLLAVGSDTQYF.

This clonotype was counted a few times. CDR3 nucleotide sequence: TGTGCCAGCATTAAACACCAGGGGGAACCTGGGGCCAACGTCCTGACTTTC. Translation gives CASIKHQGEPGANVLTF. The chain joins TRBV6-2 or TRBV6-3 to TRBJ2-6; 7 nucleotides match TRBD1. The V segment lost 7 bases and the J segment 2 bases; nucleotides outside the gene matches: 11. Germline-derived CDR1 and CDR2 are MNHEY and SVGEGT. The CDR3 spans 17 residues.

The CDR3 is CASSLRANLFNEQFF. The CDR3 nucleotides read TGTGCCAGCAGCTTACGGGCTAACCTTTTCAATGAGCAGTTCTTC. This rearrangement joins TRBV7-8 to TRBJ2-1; D is uncertain. Germline lookup yields CDR1 SGHVS and CDR2 FQNEAQ. V was shortened by 2 bases and J by 6 bases, with 14 bases between the two germline ends. CDR3 length equals 15 residues.

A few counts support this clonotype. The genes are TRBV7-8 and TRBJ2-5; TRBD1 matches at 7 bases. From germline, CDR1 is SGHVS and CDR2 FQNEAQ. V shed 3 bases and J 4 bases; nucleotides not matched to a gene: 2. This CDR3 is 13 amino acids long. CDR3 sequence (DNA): TGTGCCAGCAGCTTGGACAGGTCAGAGACCCAGTACTTC. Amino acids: CASSLDRSETQYF.